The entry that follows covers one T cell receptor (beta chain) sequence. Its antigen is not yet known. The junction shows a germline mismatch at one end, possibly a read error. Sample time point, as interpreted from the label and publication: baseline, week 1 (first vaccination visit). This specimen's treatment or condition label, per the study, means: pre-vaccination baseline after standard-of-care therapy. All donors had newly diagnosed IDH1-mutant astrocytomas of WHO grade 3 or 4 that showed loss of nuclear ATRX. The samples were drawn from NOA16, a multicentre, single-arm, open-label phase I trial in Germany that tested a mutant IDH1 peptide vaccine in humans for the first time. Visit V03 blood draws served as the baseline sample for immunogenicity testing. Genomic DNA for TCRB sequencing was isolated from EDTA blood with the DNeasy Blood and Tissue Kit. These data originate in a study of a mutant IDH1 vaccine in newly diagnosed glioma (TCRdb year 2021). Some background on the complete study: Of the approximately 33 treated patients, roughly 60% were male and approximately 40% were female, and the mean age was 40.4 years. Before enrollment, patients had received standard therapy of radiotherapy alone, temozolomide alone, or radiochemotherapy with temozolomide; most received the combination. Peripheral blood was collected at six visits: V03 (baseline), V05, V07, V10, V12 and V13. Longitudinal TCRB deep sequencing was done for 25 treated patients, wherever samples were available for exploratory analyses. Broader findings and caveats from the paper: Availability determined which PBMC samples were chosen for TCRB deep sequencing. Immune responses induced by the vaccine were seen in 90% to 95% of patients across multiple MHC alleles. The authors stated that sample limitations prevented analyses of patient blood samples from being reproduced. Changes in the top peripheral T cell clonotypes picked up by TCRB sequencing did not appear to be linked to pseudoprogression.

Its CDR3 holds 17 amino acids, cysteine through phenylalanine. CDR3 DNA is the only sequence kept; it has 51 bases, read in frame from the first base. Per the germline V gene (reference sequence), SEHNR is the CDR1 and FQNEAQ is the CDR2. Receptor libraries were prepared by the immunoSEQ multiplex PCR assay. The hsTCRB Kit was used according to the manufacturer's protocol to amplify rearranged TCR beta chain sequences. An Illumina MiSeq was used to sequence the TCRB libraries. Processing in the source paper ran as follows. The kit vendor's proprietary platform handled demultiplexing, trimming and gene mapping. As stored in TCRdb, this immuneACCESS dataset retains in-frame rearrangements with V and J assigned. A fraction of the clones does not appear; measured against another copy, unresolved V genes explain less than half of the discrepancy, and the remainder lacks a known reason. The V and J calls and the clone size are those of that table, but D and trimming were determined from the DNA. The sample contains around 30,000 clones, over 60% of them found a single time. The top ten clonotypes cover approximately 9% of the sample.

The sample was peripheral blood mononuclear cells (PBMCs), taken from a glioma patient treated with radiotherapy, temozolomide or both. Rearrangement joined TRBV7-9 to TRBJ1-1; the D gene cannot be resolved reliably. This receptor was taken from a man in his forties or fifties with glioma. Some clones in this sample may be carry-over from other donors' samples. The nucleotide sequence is TGTGCCAGCAGCCCAGGCGGTTTATCATACCCGAACCCTGAAGCTTTCTTT. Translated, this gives CASSPGGLSYPNPEAFF.